This T cell receptor beta chain was captured by sequencing in a study of cytomegalovirus exposure and HLA in healthy donors. Findings of the study overall: In a later analysis, specific HLA alleles were associated with some 16,000 TCR beta sequences at a 0.05 false discovery rate. Later analysis revealed greater clonal expansion in HLA-associated TCR beta chains than in equally common others. For most TCR sequences rarity was the rule, although some public TCRs occurred in many donors. Donors belonging to an Asian-associated ancestry cluster reportedly showed fewer N-insertions in productive TCRs than the approximately 670-donor mean, according to what a later analysis found.

About this clone: What it binds is unknown.

Germline CDR1 reads SGHAT; CDR2 reads FQNNGV. This CDR3 is 14 amino acids long. V shed 1 base, J shed 7 bases, and the junction held 7 bases outside the gene matches. Vbeta (60) and Jbeta (13) primers were used in the PCR. Measured with immunoSEQ multiplex PCR; TCRdb has only the in-frame clones, and not every one. The sample records about 160,000 clones, about 81% being singletons. The chain recombines TRBV11-2 with TRBJ2-7; 7 bases match TRBD2. Source material: PBMCs. This receptor was identified in a woman younger than 30 in good health and CMV-seronegative. CDR3 sequence (DNA): TGTGCCAGCAGCTTAGTGGCGGGAGTCGGGGAGCAGTACTTC. This sequence encodes CASSLVAGVGEQYF.